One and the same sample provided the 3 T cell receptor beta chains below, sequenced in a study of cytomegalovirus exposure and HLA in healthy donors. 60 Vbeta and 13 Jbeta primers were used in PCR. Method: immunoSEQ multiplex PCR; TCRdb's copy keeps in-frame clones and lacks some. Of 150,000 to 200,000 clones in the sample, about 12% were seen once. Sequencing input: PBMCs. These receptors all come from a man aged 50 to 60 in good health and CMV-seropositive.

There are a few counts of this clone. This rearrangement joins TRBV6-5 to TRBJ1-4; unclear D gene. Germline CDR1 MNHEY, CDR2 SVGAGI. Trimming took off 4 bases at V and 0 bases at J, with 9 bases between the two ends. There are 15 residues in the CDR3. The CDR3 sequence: CASSSSLATNEKLFF. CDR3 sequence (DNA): TGTGCCAGCAGTTCCAGTCTTGCAACTAATGAAAAACTGTTTTTT.

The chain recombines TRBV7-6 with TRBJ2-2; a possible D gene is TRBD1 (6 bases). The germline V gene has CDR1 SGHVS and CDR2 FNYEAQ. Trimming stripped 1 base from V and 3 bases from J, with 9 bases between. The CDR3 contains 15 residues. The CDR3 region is CASSLGRGHTGELFF. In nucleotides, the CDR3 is TGTGCCAGCAGCTTAGGCAGGGGACACACCGGGGAGCTGTTTTTT.

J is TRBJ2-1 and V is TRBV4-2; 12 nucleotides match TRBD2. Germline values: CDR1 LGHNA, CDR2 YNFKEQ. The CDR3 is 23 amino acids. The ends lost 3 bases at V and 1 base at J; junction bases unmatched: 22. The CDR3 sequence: CASSHPGTSGPGGFDGSYNEQFF. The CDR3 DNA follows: TGTGCCAGCAGCCACCCCGGGACTAGCGGGCCGGGGGGGTTCGACGGGTCCTACAATGAGCAGTTCTTC.